Below are 30 T cell receptor beta chains sequenced from a single sample in a study of OX40 agonist ivuxolimab in advanced cancers. TCRdb keeps only in-frame clones here, not all; method: immunoSEQ multiplex PCR. Here the sample spans about 66,000 clones, roughly nine tenths being singletons. The starting material was CD4+ or CD8+ T cells sorted from blood, obtained in a trial of the OX40 agonist ivuxolimab. Receptor source: an adult with an advanced solid tumor such as melanoma, head and neck, liver or kidney cancer.

The V gene is TRBV27, the J gene TRBJ2-3; D is perhaps TRBD1 or TRBD2 (6 bases each). V lost 5 bases and J 10 bases, leaving 25 bases between the germline ends. The CDR3 spans 16 residues. The germline V gene has CDR1 MNHEY and CDR2 SMNVEV (reference sequence). CDR3 DNA: TGTGCCAGCAGTCTGATGACAGGTCCCAGGAGGGTGGCGCAGTATTTT. It specifies CASSLMTGPRRVAQYF.

This clone has just a few counts. This sequence joins TRBV27 and TRBJ2-1; the D call may be TRBD1 or TRBD2 (6 bases each). The CDR3 has 12 residues. Germline V gene data show CDR1 as MNHEY and CDR2 as SMNVEV (reference sequence). Trimming removed 5 bases at V and 9 bases at J, with 11 bases between. This chain's CDR3 is CASSRGLGEQFF. The CDR3 region has the DNA TGTGCCAGCAGTCGGGGGCTGGGTGAGCAGTTCTTC.

Points on this clone: At one end the junction does not follow the germline gene, possibly because of a read error. This sequence joins TRBV27 and TRBJ2-2; 9 bases line up with TRBD2. Germline lookup yields CDR1 MNHEY and CDR2 SMNVEV (reference sequence). The CDR3 is 16 amino acids. This chain's CDR3 is CASRGSGGLNAGELFF. The CDR3 DNA is TGTGCCAGCAGGGGGAGCGGGGGGCTGAACGCCGGGGAGCTGTTTTTT.

This clone was seen just once. The rearrangement uses TRBV7-9 and TRBJ1-4, with no clear D. Germline V lookup: CDR1 SEHNR, CDR2 FQNEAQ (reference sequence). This CDR3 spans 12 amino acids. V dropped 5 bases and J dropped 8 bases, with 9 bases sitting between them. The CDR3 nucleotides read TGTGCCAGCAGCAGGCAAGTGGAAAAACTGTTTTTT. As protein: CASSRQVEKLFF.

The chain employs TRBV27 and TRBJ2-7, with TRBD2 matching over 10 bases. The length of the CDR3 is 14 residues. V lost 8 bases, J lost 3 bases, and 7 bases stayed unmatched. Germline CDR1 is MNHEY and CDR2 is SMNVEV (reference sequence). The CDR3: CASGLAGEHYEQYF. The CDR3 region has the DNA TGTGCCAGCGGGCTAGCGGGAGAGCACTACGAGCAGTACTTC.

In nucleotides, the CDR3 is TGTGCCAGTAGTCCCTCTAGGGCCACTGAAGCTTTCTTT. Its protein product is CASSPSRATEAFF. The rearrangement uses TRBV19 and TRBJ1-1; D not resolved. Germline V gene sequence: CDR1 LNHDA, CDR2 SQIVND (reference sequence). The V and J ends lost 5 bases and 4 bases respectively, with 11 bases between them. The CDR3 runs to 13 residues. The entire variable domain, with the rest obtained from reference TRBV19 and TRBJ1-1, is as follows: DGGITQSPKYLFRKEGQNVTLSCEQNLNHDAMYWYRQDPGQGLRLIYYSQIVNDFQKGDIAEGYSVSREKKESFPLTVTSAQKNPTAFYLCASSPSRATEAFFGQGTRLTVV.

The genes are TRBV7-3 and TRBJ2-5; the D gene is possibly TRBD2 (5 bases). Germline CDR1 SGHTA, CDR2 FQGTGA. The CDR3 consists of 13 residues. V was clipped by 5 bases and J by 2 bases, with 9 bases between them. CDR3 residues: CASSAGPQETQYF. The CDR3 DNA sequence: TGTGCCAGCAGCGCGGGCCCGCAAGAGACCCAGTACTTC.

This clone occurred many times. The chain employs TRBV27 and TRBJ2-7, with 7 bases fitting TRBD1. CDR1 is MNHEY, CDR2 SMNVEV, per germline (reference sequence). V trimming: 5 bases; J trimming: 7 bases; junction bases outside the gene matches: 2. The CDR3 runs 11 residues. The CDR3 nucleotides are TGTGCCAGCAGTACGACAGGGGAGCAGTACTTC. It translates to CASSTTGEQYF.

This clone was counted once. The V and J genes are TRBV30 and TRBJ2-1; the D gene is possibly TRBD2 (7 bases). Trimming shortened V by 7 bases and J by 2 bases, and 18 bases separated the two germline ends. The germline V gene has CDR1 GTSNPN and CDR2 SVGIG (reference sequence). CDR3 length: 15 residues. CDR3 in DNA: TGTGCCTCGTTGGGGGGGCCTCGGACCTACAATGAGCAGTTCTTC. Translation gives CASLGGPRTYNEQFF.

The chain has TRBV6-1 and TRBJ2-7; unclear D gene. V dropped 7 bases and J dropped 1 base, with 5 bases sitting between them. This CDR3 has 11 residues. Germline lookup yields CDR1 MNHNS and CDR2 SASEGT. Here the CDR3 DNA reads TGTGCCAGCACAAATTCCTACGAGCAGTACTTC. This translates into CASTNSYEQYF.

The genes are TRBV30 and TRBJ2-3, with 8 bases aligning to TRBD2. Germline V gene data show CDR1 as GTSNPN and CDR2 as SVGIG (reference sequence). CDR3 size: 15 residues. Trimming at V came to 7 bases and at J to 2 bases, leaving 11 bases not matched to a gene. The CDR3 protein is CAYRLGLAFTDTQYF. The CDR3 coding sequence is TGTGCCTACCGCCTAGGACTAGCATTCACAGATACGCAGTATTTT.

V gene TRBV4-2 combines with J gene TRBJ1-1; no reliable D call. Germline assignment: CDR1 LGHNA and CDR2 YNFKEQ. V gave up 0 bases and J gave up 3 bases, with 11 bases separating them. The CDR3 has 15 amino acids. The CDR3: CASSQDEVIHTEAFF. For the CDR3, the DNA is TGTGCCAGCAGCCAAGATGAGGTTATCCACACTGAAGCTTTCTTT.

The chain is built from TRBV13 and TRBJ2-7, with a tentative D call TRBD2 (5 bases). V was pared by 3 bases and J by 4 bases, with 13 bases between. CDR1 and CDR2 from the germline V gene are PRHDT and FYEKMQ (reference sequence). The CDR3 runs to 14 residues. The CDR3 DNA is TGTGCCAGCAGCTTTGGGCGGGCTAAGTACGAGCAGTACTTC. It translates to CASSFGRAKYEQYF. Drawing the rest from reference TRBV13 and TRBJ2-7, the complete variable domain is AAGVIQSPRHLIKEKRETATLKCYPIPRHDTVYWYQQGPGQDPQFLISFYEKMQSDKGSIPDRFSAQQFSDYHSELNMSSLELGDSALYFCASSFGRAKYEQYFGPGTRLTVT.

V and J are TRBV19 and TRBJ2-7; a weak D match, TRBD1 (6 bases). The V gene lost 4 bases and the J gene lost 2 bases, with 12 bases spanning the gap. The germline CDR1 and CDR2 sequences are LNHDA and SQIVND (reference sequence). This CDR3 region has 14 residues. The CDR3 nucleotides read TGTGCCAGTAGTAATCCGACAGGTACCTACGAGCAGTACTTC. It encodes CASSNPTGTYEQYF.

The rearrangement joins TRBV30 to TRBJ2-7, with 11 bases fitting TRBD2. The germline V gene encodes CDR1 GTSNPN and CDR2 SVGIG (reference sequence). The CDR3 extends over 14 amino acids. The V segment lost 4 bases and the J segment 1 base; nucleotides outside the gene matches: 3. The CDR3 reads CAWNGTSGSYEQYF. CDR3 nucleotide sequence: TGTGCCTGGAATGGGACTAGCGGATCCTACGAGCAGTACTTC.

V and J are TRBV6-5 and TRBJ1-1; no clear D. The CDR3 sequence is 13 residues long. The germline gives CDR1 MNHEY, CDR2 SVGAGI. Trimming left V 7 bases short and J 1 base short, with 10 bases between. CDR3 residues: CASTRSRNTEAFF. CDR3 in DNA: TGTGCCAGCACACGATCCAGGAACACTGAAGCTTTCTTT.

V and J are TRBV2 and TRBJ1-1; no clear D gene. Germline V gene data show CDR1 as SNHLY and CDR2 as FYNNEI. The CDR3 loop spans 11 amino acids. V lost 8 bases and J lost 0, with 4 bases in between. CDR3 loop: CASPMNTEAFF. The CDR3 DNA reads as TGTGCCAGCCCAATGAACACTGAAGCTTTCTTT. Combining the CDR3 with reference TRBV2 and TRBJ1-1 gives the whole variable domain EPEVTQTPSHQVTQMGQEVILRCVPISNHLYFYWYRQILGQKVEFLVSFYNNEISEKSEIFDDQFSVERPDGSNFTLKIRSTKLEDSAMYFCASPMNTEAFFGQGTRLTVV.

The chain uses TRBV30 and TRBJ2-1; the match to TRBD1 covers 9 bases. The CDR3 is made up of 11 amino acids. Germline assignment: CDR1 GTSNPN and CDR2 SVGIG (reference sequence). Trimming cost V 5 bases and J 7 bases; bases outside gene matches: 0. CDR3 in DNA: TGTGCCTGGGGGACAGGGAATGAGCAGTTCTTC. This gives the protein CAWGTGNEQFF.

The CDR3 region is CASSEGGRGPETQYF. The CDR3 bases are TGTGCCAGCAGTGAAGGGGGAAGGGGGCCGGAGACCCAGTACTTC. This sequence joins TRBV6-1 and TRBJ2-5, with TRBD1 identical over 7 bases. V lost 1 base to trimming and J lost 5 bases; unmatched junction nucleotides: 7. The germline CDR1 and CDR2 sequences are MNHNS and SASEGT. The CDR3 covers 15 residues.

J is TRBJ1-1 and V is TRBV5-4; no clear D gene. This CDR3 has 15 residues. Germline V gene data show CDR1 as SGHNT and CDR2 as YYREEE (reference sequence). Trimming left V 3 bases short and J 2 bases short, with 14 bases between. The CDR3 spells CASSSRPPDNTEAFF. In DNA, the CDR3 is TGTGCCAGCAGCTCACGACCCCCAGATAACACTGAAGCTTTCTTT.

The V call is TRBV19, the J call TRBJ2-7; D not resolved. Trimming pared 5 bases from V and 4 bases from J, leaving 9 bases between. The germline CDR1 and CDR2 sequences are LNHDA and SQIVND (reference sequence). The CDR3 has 12 amino acids. The CDR3 is CASSFYGYEQYF. CDR3 bases: TGTGCCAGTAGTTTTTACGGGTACGAGCAGTACTTC.

The chain carries TRBV7-6 and TRBJ2-3; TRBD2 matches 11 bases. This CDR3 is 17 amino acids long. Germline lookup yields CDR1 SGHVS and CDR2 FNYEAQ. The J segment lost 4 bases and the V segment lost 3 bases, leaving 9 bases of the junction unmatched. In DNA form, the CDR3 reads TGTGCCAGCAGCTTCTTAGCGGGGGGGCATAGTCCAGATACGCAGTATTTT. Encoded protein: CASSFLAGGHSPDTQYF.

The chain links TRBV7-3 to TRBJ2-2, with D perhaps TRBD2 (5 bases). This CDR3 comprises 15 residues. Germline V gene data show CDR1 as SGHTA and CDR2 as FQGTGA. V was shortened by 2 bases and J by 1 base, with 8 bases between the two germline ends. CDR3: CASSLYGENTGELFF. CDR3 nucleotide sequence: TGTGCCAGCAGCTTATACGGGGAGAACACCGGGGAGCTGTTTTTT.

This clone came up a few times. This chain uses TRBV5-4 with TRBJ1-6; TRBD1 might be the D (5 bases). The CDR3 consists of 14 residues. V was cut by 4 bases and J by 6 bases, with 11 bases left in between. In germline, CDR1 is SGHNT, CDR2 YYREEE (reference sequence). The CDR3 DNA sequence: TGTGCCAGCAGCCTGGGACCGCGTAATTCACCCCTCCACTTT. It translates to CASSLGPRNSPLHF.

The rearrangement uses TRBV10-3 and TRBJ2-3, with a possible D match to TRBD1 (6 bases). V gave up 4 bases and J gave up 0 bases, with 8 bases separating them. From germline, CDR1 is ENHRY and CDR2 SYGVKD. CDR3 length: 14 amino acids. The CDR3 region is CAISGGQSTDTQYF. CDR3 DNA sequence: TGTGCCATCAGTGGAGGACAGAGCACAGATACGCAGTATTTT.

The chain uses TRBV27 and TRBJ2-2, with TRBD1 as a possible D gene (5 bases). V lost 4 bases to trimming and J lost 4 bases, with 16 bases between them. The CDR3 sequence is 16 residues long. Germline CDR1 is MNHEY and CDR2 is SMNVEV (reference sequence). In nucleotides, the CDR3 is TGTGCCAGCAGTTACCCGACAGCCGCCGGCACCGGGGAGCTGTTTTTT. Protein sequence: CASSYPTAAGTGELFF.

The chain is built from TRBV11-2 and TRBJ1-6; 8 bases align to TRBD1. The CDR3 sequence is 13 residues long. Germline-derived CDR1 and CDR2 are SGHAT and FQNNGV. With 10 bases clipped from V and 10 bases from J, the junction kept 9 bases outside the gene matches. The CDR3 reads CATAQGVGSPLHF. CDR3 nucleotides: TGTGCCACCGCACAGGGGGTTGGGTCACCCCTCCACTTT.

This clone was detected a few times. J is TRBJ1-2 and V is TRBV5-4, with D unclear. V lost 0 bases and J lost 4, with 4 bases in between. Germline CDR1 reads SGHNT; CDR2 reads YYREEE (reference sequence). The CDR3 is 12 residues long. CDR3 region: CASSLVPYGYTF. The CDR3 bases are TGTGCCAGCAGCTTGGTCCCCTATGGCTACACCTTC. Full variable domain (remainder filled in from reference TRBV5-4 and TRBJ1-2): ETGVTQSPTHLIKTRGQQVTLRCSSQSGHNTVSWYQQALGQGPQFIFQYYREEENGRGNFPPRFSGLQFPNYSSELNVNALELDDSALYLCASSLVPYGYTFGSGTRLTVV.

The chain couples TRBV6-1 to TRBJ1-2, with D perhaps matching TRBD1 (6 bases). CDR3 size: 14 residues. The germline CDR1 and CDR2 sequences are MNHNS and SASEGT. The ends were cut back, 8 bases at V and 5 bases at J, with 18 bases in the middle. The CDR3 region is CASFQGPLPYGYTF. The CDR3 DNA is TGTGCCAGCTTCCAGGGGCCCTTGCCTTATGGCTACACCTTC.

The chain has TRBV18 and TRBJ1-1; 7 bases align to TRBD1. The CDR3 sequence is 14 residues long. Germline V gives CDR1 KGHSH, CDR2 LQKENI. The junction had 8 bases not matched to a gene; V was cut back by 6 bases and J by 4 bases. CDR3: CASSPTGILTEAFF. The CDR3 region has the DNA TGTGCCAGCTCGCCGACAGGGATTCTCACTGAAGCTTTCTTT.